Listed below are T cell receptor beta chains from one sample, sequenced in a study of T cell responses to AZD1222 COVID-19 vaccine. Some clones are missing from TCRdb's copy, which holds only in-frame ones; the method was immunoSEQ multiplex PCR. The sample contains some 150,000 clones, approximately 95% of which appear only once. The sequencing here drew on peripheral blood, taken on day 0 of AZD1222 vaccination. Source of these receptors: an adult in good health. The CDR3 runs from the conserved cysteine through the conserved F or W. D genes are given only for firm matches. For some rows the clone size is stated as once, few or many, or as a class when expanded; others skip it.

>TRBD1|TRBJ2-5|TRBV27|-
TGTGCCAGCAGGGCGGACAGGGGAAAAGAGACCCAGTACTTC
CASRADRGKETQYF
>TRBD2|TRBJ2-7|TRBV6-5|-
TGTGCCAGCACGGGGGGGGCAGACGAGCAGTACTTC
CASTGGADEQYF
>TRBD2|TRBJ2-2|TRBV13|-
TGTGCCAGCAGCCTGGGACTAGCGGGGGAAACCGGGGAGCTGTTTTTT
CASSLGLAGETGELFF
>-|TRBJ1-1|TRBV29-1|-
TGCAGCGCGATGAACACTGAAGCTTTCTTT
CSAMNTEAFF
>TRBD1|TRBJ2-3|TRBV6-5|once
TGTGCCTGCGCCGGGACAGGGGGCATCTCAGATACGCAGTATTTT
CACAGTGGISDTQYF
>-|TRBJ1-3|TRBV29-1|-
TGCAGCGCGGTAAACGGGATATCTGGAAACACCATATATTTT
CSAVNGISGNTIYF
>-|TRBJ1-1|TRBV9|-
TGTGCCAGCAGCGTAGTTCCCTCTGGCGGAAACACTGAAGCTTTCTTT
CASSVVPSGGNTEAFF
>-|TRBJ1-1|TRBV3-1/TRBV3-2|-
TGTGCCAGCAGCCGCTCCGGGCCGTACACTGAAGCTTTCTTT
CASSRSGPYTEAFF
>-|TRBJ1-1|TRBV19|-
TGTGCCAGTAGTATGGCCCCTGAGGACACTGAAGCTTTCTTT
CASSMAPEDTEAFF
>-|TRBJ1-1|TRBV5-1|once
TGCGCCAGCAGCTTTTCGAACACTGAAGCTTTCTTT
CASSFSNTEAFF
>-|TRBJ2-2|TRBV29-1|once
TGCAGCGTTGCCGGGGGCCCGAACACCGGGGAGCTGTTTTTT
CSVAGGPNTGELFF
>-|TRBJ2-3|TRBV5-1|-
TGCGCCAGCAGCTTGGAATGGGGAACCGCAGATACGCAGTATTTT
CASSLEWGTADTQYF
>-|TRBJ2-1|TRBV7-6|-
TGTGCCAGCAAAAGGGCCCAAGGCGGTACAATATACAATGAGCAGTTCTTC
CASKRAQGGTIYNEQFF
>-|TRBJ2-2|TRBV9|-
TGTGCCAGCAGCGTAGCCGGACACGCGAACACCGGGGAGCTGTTTTTT
CASSVAGHANTGELFF
>-|TRBJ1-1|TRBV7-9|-
TGTGCCAGCAGCCATATTGTGGGCGGCAACACTGAAGCTTTCTTT
CASSHIVGGNTEAFF
>-|TRBJ1-1|TRBV3-1/TRBV3-2|-
TGTGCCAGCACCCCCTGGGGGCAGGGCGACACTGAAGCTTTCTTT
CASTPWGQGDTEAFF
>-|TRBJ2-7|TRBV5-4|-
TGTGCCAGCAGCTTCTGGGACTCCGAGCAGTACTTC
CASSFWDSEQYF
>-|TRBJ1-2|TRBV14|-
TGTGCCAGCAGCCACATGAGGGCTGGCTACACCTTC
CASSHMRAGYTF
>TRBD1|TRBJ2-7|TRBV27|-
TGTGCCAGCAGTTTATTTGGGACAGGGGGCGGCGACGAGCAGTACTTC
CASSLFGTGGGDEQYF
>-|TRBJ2-7|TRBV28|-
TGTGCCAGTACAGGGATTTACGAGCAGTACTTC
CASTGIYEQYF
>-|TRBJ2-7|TRBV13|-
TGTGCCAGCAGCTTCCGGGGGAGCGGGCCGACCTACGAGCAGTACTTC
CASSFRGSGPTYEQYF
>-|TRBJ1-5|TRBV6-5|-
TGTGCCAGCAGTTTCGATAGCAATCAGCCCCAGCATTTT
CASSFDSNQPQHF
>-|TRBJ1-5|TRBV11-1|-
TGTGCCAGCAGCCAGAGGTCGGGTTTAGGGCCCCAGCATTTT
CASSQRSGLGPQHF
>TRBD1|TRBJ1-5|TRBV9|-
TGTGCCAGCAGCGTCGACAGGGGAAGCAATCAGCCCCAGCATTTT
CASSVDRGSNQPQHF
>-|TRBJ1-1|TRBV5-1|-
TGCGCCAGCAGCTCCCGCTCAGACAGGTTGGCCACTGAAGCTTTCTTT
CASSSRSDRLATEAFF
>-|TRBJ2-7|TRBV4-2|-
TGTGCCAGCAGCCAAGAACTCGGAACTAGACTCGAGCAGTACTTC
CASSQELGTRLEQYF
>-|TRBJ2-7|TRBV10-2|-
TGCGCCACCCGACTCGGGACTGCCTACGAGCAGTACTTC
CATRLGTAYEQYF
>TRBD1|TRBJ2-7|TRBV5-1|-
TGCGCCAGCAGCTTACAGGGGGCGAATGGCGAGCAGTACTTC
CASSLQGANGEQYF
>-|TRBJ2-1|TRBV7-9|once
TGTGCCAGCAGCTTAGGGTCCTACAATGAGCAGTTCTTC
CASSLGSYNEQFF
>TRBD2|TRBJ2-1|TRBV18|-
TGTGCCAGCTCACCACCTAGCCTAGCGGGAGGCTACAATGAGCAGTTCTTC
CASSPPSLAGGYNEQFF
>-|TRBJ1-1|TRBV19|-
TGTGCCAGTAGTCCCCAAACCCCGAACACTGAAGCTTTCTTT
CASSPQTPNTEAFF
>-|TRBJ2-2|TRBV5-1|-
TGCGCCACCCCGGGGCCGAACACCGGGGAGCTGTTTTTT
CATPGPNTGELFF
>TRBD1|TRBJ1-5|TRBV29-1|-
TGCAGCGTTGTGTTAGGGACAGGGGTTCCGAGCAATCAGCCCCAGCATTTT
CSVVLGTGVPSNQPQHF
>-|TRBJ1-2|TRBV5-1|-
TGCGCCAGCAGCGAATGGGGAGACTATGGCTACACCTTC
CASSEWGDYGYTF
>-|TRBJ1-2|TRBV27|-
TGTGCCAGCAGTCCCCTGGAAGCGATCGATGGCTACACCTTC
CASSPLEAIDGYTF
>-|TRBJ2-7|TRBV11-2|few
TGTGCCAGCAGCCCCGCTCGCAGCTCCTACGAGCAGTACTTC
CASSPARSSYEQYF
>TRBD2|TRBJ2-7|TRBV5-4|-
TGTGCCAGCAGCCCCTCGACTAGCGGAGTTACACTTCAGTACTTC
CASSPSTSGVTLQYF
>-|TRBJ2-3|TRBV19|-
TGTGCCAGTAGTATTAGGGACACAGATACGCAGTATTTT
CASSIRDTDTQYF
>-|TRBJ2-1|TRBV14|-
TGTGCCAGCACCCCGGAGGGGTATGTGCAGTTCTTC
CASTPEGYVQFF
>-|TRBJ2-1|TRBV3-1/TRBV3-2|-
TGTGCCAGCAGCCAACTAGGGCCCGATGAGCAGTTCTTC
CASSQLGPDEQFF
>-|TRBJ2-7|TRBV18|-
TGTGCCAGCTCACCAGAGACAGGACTCTACGAGCAGTACTTC
CASSPETGLYEQYF
>TRBD1|TRBJ1-5|TRBV9|-
TGTGCCAGCAGCGACGGAGAAGGACAGGGGGCCAGCAATCAGCCCCAGCATTTT
CASSDGEGQGASNQPQHF
>-|TRBJ1-1|TRBV2|-
TGTGCCAGCAGTGTCATGGACACTGAAGCTTTCTTT
CASSVMDTEAFF
>-|TRBJ2-7|TRBV4-1|-
TGCGCCAGCAGCCAAGTAGACGGAACTAGCTACGAGCAGTACTTC
CASSQVDGTSYEQYF
>-|TRBJ2-1|TRBV7-9|-
TGTGCCAGCAGCCAACCCGTCAGCTCCTACAATGAGCAGTTCTTC
CASSQPVSSYNEQFF
>-|TRBJ1-6|TRBV3-1/TRBV3-2|-
TGTGCCAGCAGCCAAGGTGGGGGTCTCGCTTCGCCCCTCCACTTT
CASSQGGGLASPLHF